The rows below give T cell receptor beta chains drawn from one sample of a study of glioma-infiltrating T cells after dendritic cell vaccination. Sequencing used immunoSEQ multiplex PCR; TCRdb keeps in-frame clones, though not all of them. The data hold about 73,000 clones, with around 79% observed a single time. The input for sequencing was blood, taken before dendritic cell vaccination. The receptor set was obtained from a human donor with glioblastoma. Each CDR3 is given with its conserved first and last residue. A D gene is named only where the DNA matches it firmly. Size is stated for part of the rows, as once, few or many counts, or as a class when the clone is expanded.

abundance,d_gene,v_gene,len,CDR3aa
.,.,TRBV9,15,CASSVQGSGANVLTF
.,TRBD1,TRBV5-5,15,CASRRTGAGNQPQHF
.,.,TRBV2,16,CASSRTGFQGNQPQHF
.,.,TRBV2,13,CASSAGVQEGYTF
.,TRBD1,TRBV28,14,CASAGQGSGNTIYF
.,.,TRBV4-1,13,CASSPSPYNEQFF
.,.,TRBV5-1,16,CASSATGTGNTGELFF
.,TRBD1,TRBV2,16,CASQGQLPNSNQPQHF
few,TRBD2,TRBV5-6,14,CASSSAGVPGELFF
.,.,TRBV27,16,CASRLAPGHLTDTQYF
few,.,TRBV19,15,CASSIEAFGNQPQHF
.,.,TRBV7-2,15,CASSLSAGITDTQYF
.,TRBD1,TRBV15,14,CAASLRTGNTEAFF
few,.,TRBV25-1,13,CASKGQYQETQYF
.,TRBD1,TRBV28,15,CASSPWDRDLYGYTF
.,TRBD1,TRBV11-2,16,CASSLGGTGRVHEQFF
.,.,TRBV7-3,15,CASSLKQPGANVLTF
once,.,TRBV5-1,14,CASTPTERNEKLFF
.,.,TRBV2,13,CASKTGLNYGYTF
once,.,TRBV5-1,17,CASSLVLGVRAKNIQYF
.,.,TRBV7-8,14,CASSIARGTDTQYF
.,.,TRBV10-3,12,CAISEAGYGYTF
.,.,TRBV5-1,15,CASSFGSSGANVLTF
.,TRBD1,TRBV29-1,14,CSARAGTGNYGYTF
.,.,TRBV10-3,14,CAIRTGTMNTEAFF
.,TRBD1,TRBV7-2,16,CASSINPGTGGYEQYF
.,TRBD1,TRBV10-3,16,CATFNLRDSRRGGYTF
once,TRBD2,TRBV7-8,15,CASSLLAGVTDTQYF
.,TRBD1,TRBV5-1,15,CASSLDRGRTDTQYF
.,.,TRBV5-1,14,CASSLDGRHYEQYF
.,TRBD2,TRBV2,15,CASSEGGGLLYEQYF
.,TRBD2,TRBV7-2,16,CASRGTSGGYKETQYF
once,.,TRBV18,14,CASSPGQDNSPLHF
.,.,TRBV18,13,CASSPSAGKGYTF
.,TRBD1,TRBV30,17,CAWSWGGTGTPVSKAFF
.,.,TRBV5-1,14,CASSLERITDTQYF
.,TRBD2,TRBV20-1,11,CSARGGDTQYF
.,.,TRBV7-2,11,CASSSLEGYTF
few,TRBD2,TRBV30,14,CASDGTSGSNEQFF
.,TRBD2,TRBV5-4,15,CASSSAGGIHYEQYF
few,.,TRBV18,12,CASSPRAAEAFF
once,TRBD2,TRBV4-2,15,CASSQVSGSGGELFF
.,TRBD1,TRBV7-2,14,CASSQGQGPLALHF
.,TRBD1,TRBV27,21,CASSFRDRGLKGIAGANVLTF
.,.,TRBV5-5,14,CASSSRREEETQYF
.,.,TRBV5-1,19,CASSPGEAGWGLLNTEAFF